The entry below describes one T cell receptor beta chain. There is no known antigen for this receptor. No much larger clonotype is one base removed from it; base qualities were not supplied. The entry originates in a study of T cell responses to AZD1222 COVID-19 vaccine (dated by TCRdb to about 2021). For context, the study as a whole: A total of about 250 trial participants underwent TCR sequencing, of whom 200 to 220 had received two doses of AZD1222 and some 26 had received two doses of the MenACWY control vaccine. Trial participants were enrolled by age into 18-55, 56-69 and 70-plus year subgroups, with around 140, 26 and 57 TCR-sequenced participants respectively. General findings and caveats noted by the study authors: Conclusions about previously exposed vaccinees were limited because only a handful of AZD1222 recipients were SARS-CoV-2 seropositive at baseline. Epitopes outside the regions mutated in the B.1.351 and B.1.1.7 variants were reportedly recognized by nearly half of the unique spike-specific TCRs. No day 14 peak-response samples were available, so repertoires were characterized only after the peak T cell response. Participants were mostly white British and included more females than males, and it was suggested by the authors that clonal diversity may have been underestimated. In the small 56-69-year group, the increase in depth fell short of significance, most likely because of low power. The whole spike protein was spanned by vaccine-associated CD4 TCRs, and dominant responses were seen in regions 160-218 and 743-854. After two AZD1222 doses, spike-specific TCR breadth and depth were significantly higher than at day 0 and than in MenACWY recipients.

In light of the paper, this sample's time point label describes: about 28 days (+/-7) after the second vaccine dose. AZD1222 recipients whose second dose came at about 4 weeks and those whose second dose came at about 12 weeks were combined into one group, since spike-specific TCR depth and breadth did not differ between the two schedules. Vaccinee samples came from UK trials COV001 and COV002, including a single-blind randomized controlled phase 2/3 trial of AZD1222 (ChAdOx1 nCoV-19) in healthy adults. For TCRbeta chain sequencing, PBMC samples from trial participants were taken at day 0 and at day 28 after the second dose. The CDR3 regions of human TCRbeta chains were analyzed by immunosequencing. Per the authors' processing: TCRs in the repertoires were compared against a reference library of SARS-CoV-2-specific TCRs that had been generated with the MIRA antigen-specificity platform. Breadth was defined as the fraction of unique TCRs that were SARS-CoV-2-associated. Depth was defined as the fraction of total T cells that were SARS-CoV-2-associated. Using the MIRA data, each spike-specific TCR was assigned both to the spike region to which the TCR was reactive and to a CD4 or CD8 class. Log10-transformed breadth and depth values were compared by one-way ANOVA with Sidak's multiple comparisons tests. TCRdb retrieved this table from immuneACCESS and kept in-frame rearrangements only. Not all clones are present; in checked studies, unresolved V genes account for under half, and no reason is known for the remainder. The V and J calls and clone size come from that table; D and trimming were worked out from the DNA. The table for this sample lists about 75,000 clones; around 87% of them were counted only once. The ten largest make up more than 15% of the sample.

CDR1 and CDR2 are drawn from the germline V gene (reference sequence): GTSNPN, SVGIG. The V and J ends are trimmed by 1 base and 6 bases, leaving 18 bases between them. The CDR3 numbers 15 residues from cysteine through phenylalanine. Only the CDR3 region is kept as DNA, spanning 45 bases read in frame from base 1. This TCR derives from an adult who received the AZD1222 COVID-19 vaccine. The V and J segments used are TRBV30 and TRBJ1-2, and the D gene may be TRBD1, 6 bases matching. Material: peripheral blood, obtained 28 days after the second AZD1222 dose. The CDR3 protein sequence reads: CAWSATGAGADGYTF. The DNA sequence follows: TGTGCCTGGAGTGCAACGGGGGCAGGGGCCGATGGCTACACCTTC.